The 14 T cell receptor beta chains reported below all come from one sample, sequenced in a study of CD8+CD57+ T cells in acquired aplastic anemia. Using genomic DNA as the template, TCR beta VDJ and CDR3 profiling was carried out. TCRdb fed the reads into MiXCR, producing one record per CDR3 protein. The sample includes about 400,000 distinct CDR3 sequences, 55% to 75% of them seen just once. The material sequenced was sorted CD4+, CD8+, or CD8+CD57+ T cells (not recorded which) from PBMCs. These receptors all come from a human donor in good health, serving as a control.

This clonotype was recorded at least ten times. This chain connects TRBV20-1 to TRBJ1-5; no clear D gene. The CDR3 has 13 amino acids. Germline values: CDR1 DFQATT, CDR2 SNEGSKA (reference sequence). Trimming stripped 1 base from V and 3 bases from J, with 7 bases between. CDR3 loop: CSARAGNNQPQHF. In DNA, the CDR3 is TGCAGTGCTAGAGCTGGGAACAATCAGCCCCAGCATTTT.

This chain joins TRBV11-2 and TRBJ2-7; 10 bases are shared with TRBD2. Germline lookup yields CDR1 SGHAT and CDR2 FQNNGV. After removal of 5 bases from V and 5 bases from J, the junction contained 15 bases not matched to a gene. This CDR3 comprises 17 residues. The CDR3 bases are TGTGCCAGCAGCGGGGAGGGGCGGTCGCTAGCGGGGGACGAGCAGTACTTC. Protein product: CASSGEGRSLAGDEQYF.

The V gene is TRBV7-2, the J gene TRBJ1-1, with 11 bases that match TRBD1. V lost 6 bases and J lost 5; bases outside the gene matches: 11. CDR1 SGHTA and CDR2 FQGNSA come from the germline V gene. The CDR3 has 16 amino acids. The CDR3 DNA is TGTGCCAGCAGTTACTCGAGAAGGGACAGGGGGACTGAAGCTTTCTTT. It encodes CASSYSRRDRGTEAFF.

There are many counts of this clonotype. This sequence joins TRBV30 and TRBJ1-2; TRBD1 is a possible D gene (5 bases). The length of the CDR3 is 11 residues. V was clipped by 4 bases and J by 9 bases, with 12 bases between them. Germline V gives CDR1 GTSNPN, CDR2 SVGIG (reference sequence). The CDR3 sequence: CAWTIQVRYTF. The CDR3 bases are TGTGCCTGGACCATACAGGTGCGCTACACCTTC.

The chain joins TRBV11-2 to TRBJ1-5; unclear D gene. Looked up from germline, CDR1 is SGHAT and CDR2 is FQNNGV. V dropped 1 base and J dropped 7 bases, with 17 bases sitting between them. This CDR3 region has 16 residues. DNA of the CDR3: TGTGCCAGCAGCTTAGGGCGACATGGGCTCGGACAGCCCCAGCATTTT. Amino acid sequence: CASSLGRHGLGQPQHF.

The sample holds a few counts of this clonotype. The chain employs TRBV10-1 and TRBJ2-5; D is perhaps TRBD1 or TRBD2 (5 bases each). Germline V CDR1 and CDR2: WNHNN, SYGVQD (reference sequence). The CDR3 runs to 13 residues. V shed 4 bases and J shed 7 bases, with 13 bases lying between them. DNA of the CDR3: TGCGCCAGCAGTGGTACAGGACTGGGGACCCAGTACTTC. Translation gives CASSGTGLGTQYF.

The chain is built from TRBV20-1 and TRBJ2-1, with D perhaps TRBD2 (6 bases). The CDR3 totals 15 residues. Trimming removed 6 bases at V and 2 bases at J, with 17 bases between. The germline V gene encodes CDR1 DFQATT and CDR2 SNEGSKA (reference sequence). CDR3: CSARGLPSTYNEQFF. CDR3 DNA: TGCAGTGCCCGGGGACTGCCAAGCACCTACAATGAGCAGTTCTTC.

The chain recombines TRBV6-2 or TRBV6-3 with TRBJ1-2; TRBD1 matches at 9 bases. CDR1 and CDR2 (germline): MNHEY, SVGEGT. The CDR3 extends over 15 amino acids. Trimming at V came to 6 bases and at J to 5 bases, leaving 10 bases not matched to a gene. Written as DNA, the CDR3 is TGTGCCAGCAGAGATGCGGACAGGGGTAGTTATGGCTACACCTTC. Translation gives CASRDADRGSYGYTF.

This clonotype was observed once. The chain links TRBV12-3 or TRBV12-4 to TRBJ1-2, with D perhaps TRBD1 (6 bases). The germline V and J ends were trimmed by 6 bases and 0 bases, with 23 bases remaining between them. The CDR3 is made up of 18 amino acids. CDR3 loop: CASSAGGGRGETNYGYTF. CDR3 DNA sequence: TGTGCCAGCAGCGCCGGCGGGGGCAGGGGAGAGACTAACTATGGCTACACCTTC.

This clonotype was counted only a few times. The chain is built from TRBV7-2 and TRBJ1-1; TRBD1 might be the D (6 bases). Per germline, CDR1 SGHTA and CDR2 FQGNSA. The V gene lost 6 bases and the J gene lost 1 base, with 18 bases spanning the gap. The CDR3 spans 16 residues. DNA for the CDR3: TGTGCCAGCAGGCGGACTAGCGGGGGGGCGAACACTGAAGCTTTCTTT. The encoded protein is CASRRTSGGANTEAFF.

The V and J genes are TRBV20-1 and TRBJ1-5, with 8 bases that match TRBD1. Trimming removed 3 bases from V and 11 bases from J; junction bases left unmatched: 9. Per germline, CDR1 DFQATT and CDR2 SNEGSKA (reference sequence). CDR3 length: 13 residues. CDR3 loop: CSARKTGEDAQHF. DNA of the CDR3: TGCAGTGCTAGGAAGACAGGGGAGGACGCCCAGCATTTT.

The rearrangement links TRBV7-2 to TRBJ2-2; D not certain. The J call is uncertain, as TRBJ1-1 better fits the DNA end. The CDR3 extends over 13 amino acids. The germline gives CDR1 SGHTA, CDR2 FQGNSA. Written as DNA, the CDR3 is TGTGCCAGCAGCTTAGCTGCTTACGCTGAAGCTTTCTTT. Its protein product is CASSLAAYAEAFF.

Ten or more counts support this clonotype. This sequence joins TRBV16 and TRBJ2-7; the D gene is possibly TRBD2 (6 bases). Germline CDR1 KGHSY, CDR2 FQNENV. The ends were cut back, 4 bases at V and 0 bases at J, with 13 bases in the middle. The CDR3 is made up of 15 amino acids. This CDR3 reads CASSPRGSGSYEQYF. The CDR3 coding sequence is TGTGCCAGCAGCCCGCGGGGCTCCGGCTCCTACGAGCAGTACTTC.

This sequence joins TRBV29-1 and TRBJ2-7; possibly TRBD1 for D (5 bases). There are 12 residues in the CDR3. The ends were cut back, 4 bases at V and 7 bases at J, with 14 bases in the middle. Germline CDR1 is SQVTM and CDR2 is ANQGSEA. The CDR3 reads CSVGVGAREQYF. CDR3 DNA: TGCAGCGTTGGAGTAGGGGCTCGGGAGCAGTACTTC.